Following are 8 T cell receptor beta chains from one sample sequenced in a study of T cell repertoires in cytomegalovirus infection. MiXCR, run by TCRdb on the reads, gives a single entry per CDR3 protein. The data contain over 150,000 distinct CDR3 sequences, 15% to 20% of them seen just once; the ten biggest clones take up almost 25%. Sequencing used CD8+ T cells from PBMCs. These receptors were obtained from a human donor in good health (CMV status not recorded). Some clones in this sample may be carry-over from other donors' samples.

This sequence joins TRBV12-3 or TRBV12-4 and TRBJ2-2, with D unresolved. This CDR3 has 11 amino acids. The V gene lost 5 bases and the J gene lost 8 bases, with 6 bases spanning the gap. The CDR3 DNA reads as TGTGCCAGCAGTATGGCGGGGGAGCTGTTTTTT. Translation: CASSMAGELFF.

This clonotype was found a few times. J is TRBJ2-7 and V is TRBV10-3, with a tentative D call TRBD2 (5 bases). CDR1 is ENHRY, CDR2 SYGVKD, per germline. V was cut by 11 bases and J by 0 bases, with 14 bases left in between. CDR3 length: 13 residues. The chain's CDR3 is CACRSGASYEQYF. The CDR3 DNA reads TGTGCCTGCCGAAGCGGCGCCTCCTACGAGCAGTACTTC.

The CDR3 spells CASSLIGTRRYGYTF. CDR3 bases: TGTGCCAGCAGTTTAATCGGGACCCGGCGCTATGGCTACACCTTC. V is TRBV28 and J is TRBJ1-2; perhaps TRBD1 as D (5 bases). This CDR3 contains 15 residues. Germline values: CDR1 MDHEN, CDR2 SYDVKM. Trimming took 2 bases from V and 4 from J, leaving 14 bases between them.

Regarding this clonotype: Sequence at one end of the junction differs from germline and may be a read error. V gene TRBV7-8 combines with J gene TRBJ2-7; D may be TRBD1 (5 bases). CDR3 size: 15 residues. Germline CDR1 reads SGHVS; CDR2 reads FQNEAQ. DNA for the CDR3: TGTGCCAGCAGTCCAACCCAGGGCAGGCTTTTTCAGCAGGACTTC. Translation: CASSPTQGRLFQQDF. The entire variable domain, with the rest obtained from reference TRBV7-8 and TRBJ2-7, is as follows: GAGVSQSPRYKVAKRGQDVALRCDPISGHVSLFWYQQALGQGPEFLTYFQNEAQLDKSGLPSDRFFAERPEGSVSTLKIQRTQQEDSAVYLCASSPTQGRLFQQDFGPGTRLTVT.

The V call is TRBV29-1, the J call TRBJ1-4; no definite D call. V lost 7 bases to trimming and J lost 2 bases, with 8 bases between them. The CDR3 runs 12 residues. CDR1 is SQVTM and CDR2 is ANQGSEA in the germline V gene. CDR3 protein: CSARRTNEKLFF. CDR3 nucleotides: TGCAGCGCACGTCGGACTAATGAAAAACTGTTTTTT.

The chain employs TRBV11-2 and TRBJ2-7; D unclear. Germline lookup yields CDR1 SGHAT and CDR2 FQNNGV. Trimming cost V 6 bases and J 4 bases, with 13 bases left between them. The CDR3 spans 13 residues. CDR3 region: CASRHGRIYEQYF. In DNA, the CDR3 is TGTGCCAGCAGACATGGACGGATTTACGAGCAGTACTTC.

The chain is built from TRBV10-2 and TRBJ1-1; D perhaps matches TRBD1 (5 bases). CDR3 length: 13 residues. The germline V and J ends were trimmed by 7 bases and 0 bases, with 9 bases remaining between them. Germline-derived CDR1 and CDR2 are WSHSY and SAAADI. The CDR3: CASIPGVNTEAFF. The CDR3 DNA sequence: TGCGCCAGCATCCCGGGGGTGAACACTGAAGCTTTCTTT.

In this sample, this clonotype turned up a few times. This sequence joins TRBV28 and TRBJ2-1, with TRBD1 identical over 10 bases. CDR1 MDHEN and CDR2 SYDVKM come from the germline V gene. CDR3 length: 14 amino acids. Trimming cost V 6 bases and J 8 bases; bases outside gene matches: 7. The CDR3 region has the DNA TGTGCCAGCAGCGACAGGGGGCGCGTCGATGAGCAGTTCTTC. Translation gives CASSDRGRVDEQFF.